These 15 T cell receptor beta chains originate from one sample sequenced in a study of T cells in Graves' hyperthyroidism and ophthalmopathy. It was RNA transcripts that yielded the amplified TCR beta CDR3 regions. An initial round of RT-PCR targeting the TCR CDR3 relied on the HTBI primer set. TCRdb analysed the multiplex PCR reads with MiXCR anew, one entry per CDR3 protein. The sample has roughly 580,000 distinct CDR3 sequences, about 14% seen once. Sequenced material: blood. All receptors derive from a woman aged 30 to 39 with Graves' hyperthyroidism that later progressed to Graves' ophthalmopathy.

In its sample, this clonotype was seen many times. The genes are TRBV19 and TRBJ1-1; 7 positions agree with TRBD1. The J segment lost 0 bases and the V segment lost 8 bases, leaving 3 bases of the junction unmatched. The CDR3 contains 13 residues. Germline assignment: CDR1 LNHDA and CDR2 SQIVND (reference sequence). CDR3 DNA: TGTGCCAGTCAGGACAGGATGAACACTGAAGCTTTCTTT. This translates into CASQDRMNTEAFF.

This clonotype was seen many times. The gene calls are TRBV30 and TRBJ1-5; D possibly corresponds to TRBD1 (5 bases). From germline, CDR1 is GTSNPN and CDR2 SVGIG (reference sequence). The CDR3 sequence is 14 residues long. Trimming took off 2 bases at V and 4 bases at J, with 12 bases between the two ends. CDR3 loop: CAWSRRGSNQPQHF. The CDR3 DNA reads TGTGCCTGGAGTCGACGGGGGAGTAATCAGCCCCAGCATTTT.

This clonotype was counted at least ten times. J is TRBJ1-5 and V is TRBV19; D may be TRBD1 (5 bases). Trimming shortened V by 4 bases and J by 0 bases, and 10 bases separated the two germline ends. This CDR3 has 15 residues. CDR1 is LNHDA and CDR2 is SQIVND in the germline V gene (reference sequence). The CDR3 sequence: CASSRTRDSNQPQHF. Here the CDR3 DNA reads TGTGCCAGTAGTAGGACAAGAGATAGCAATCAGCCCCAGCATTTT.

With respect to this clonotype: This may be a read error: a much more frequent sequence differs by one nucleotide. The chain has TRBV29-1 and TRBJ1-1; unclear D gene. Per the germline V gene, CDR1 is SQVTM and CDR2 is ANQGSEA. This CDR3 comprises 13 residues. CDR3 loop: CSVQPTENTEALF. CDR3 bases: TGCAGCGTCCAACCGACTGAGAACACTGAAGCTCTCTTT.

In its sample, this clonotype was seen once. The genes are TRBV18 and TRBJ2-7; maybe TRBD1 (6 bases). V dropped 1 base and J dropped 0 bases, with 10 bases sitting between them. The CDR3 is 15 residues long. The V gene's germline CDR1 is KGHSH and CDR2 LQKENI. CDR3 amino acids: CASSPQGEPSYEQYF. CDR3 bases: TGTGCCAGCTCACCACAGGGGGAACCCTCCTACGAGCAGTACTTC. The whole variable domain, filled in from reference TRBV18 and TRBJ2-7, reads NAGVMQNPRHLVRRRGQEARLRCSPMKGHSHVYWYRQLPEEGLKFMVYLQKENIIDESGMPKERFSAEFPKEGPSILRIQQVVRGDSAAYFCASSPQGEPSYEQYFGPGTRLTVT.

The chain combines TRBV28 with TRBJ2-5; no definite D call. V dropped 2 bases and J dropped 5 bases, with 9 bases sitting between them. Germline V CDR1 and CDR2: MDHEN, SYDVKM. The CDR3 runs 13 residues. The CDR3 here is CASSLKGMETQYF. The CDR3 bases are TGTGCCAGCAGTTTAAAGGGAATGGAGACCCAGTACTTC.

This clonotype has just a few counts. The rearrangement joins TRBV28 to TRBJ2-3; 7 bases map to TRBD2. The J segment lost 1 base and the V segment lost 6 bases, leaving 10 bases of the junction unmatched. Germline values: CDR1 MDHEN, CDR2 SYDVKM. The CDR3 runs to 16 residues. The DNA of the CDR3 is TGTGCCAGCAGCAATGGGGCGGGAGCAGGCACAGATACGCAGTATTTT. Its protein is CASSNGAGAGTDTQYF.

This clonotype has a count of ten or more. The gene calls are TRBV27 and TRBJ2-7; weak D call: TRBD2 (5 bases). The CDR3 runs 15 residues. Germline-derived CDR1 and CDR2 are MNHEY and SMNVEV (reference sequence). V dropped 4 bases and J dropped 7 bases, with 20 bases sitting between them. DNA for the CDR3: TGTGCCAGCAGTTCCCTCGGACTTCGAATGGTGGAGCAGTACTTC. Its protein product is CASSSLGLRMVEQYF.

In its sample, this clonotype was seen many times. V gene TRBV7-9 combines with J gene TRBJ1-1; unclear D gene. Looked up from germline, CDR1 is SEHNR and CDR2 is FQNEAQ (reference sequence). This CDR3 contains 15 residues. Trimming stripped 0 bases from V and 0 bases from J, with 8 bases between. Here the CDR3 DNA reads TGTGCCAGCAGCTTAGCCCTGGAGCTGAACACTGAAGCTTTCTTT. As protein: CASSLALELNTEAFF.

This clonotype was seen ten or more times. This rearrangement joins TRBV3-1 to TRBJ2-1; 12 bases line up with TRBD2. Germline trimming cut 9 bases from V and 8 bases from J; bases unmatched to any gene: 11. The CDR3 covers 15 residues. Germline CDR1 and CDR2: LGHDT and YNNKEL (reference sequence). For the CDR3, the DNA is TGTGCCAGTCAGCTAGCGGGAGGGCCCGGGGATGAGCAGTTCTTC. Its protein is CASQLAGGPGDEQFF.

The chain links TRBV7-2 to TRBJ2-2; D may be TRBD2 (5 bases). Trimming pared 8 bases from V and 5 bases from J, leaving 12 bases between. This CDR3 has 13 residues. Germline V gives CDR1 SGHTA, CDR2 FQGNSA. CDR3 in amino acids: CASPSWETGELFF. CDR3 nucleotides: TGTGCCAGCCCCAGTTGGGAGACCGGGGAGCTGTTTTTT.

This clonotype was counted ten times or more. This sequence joins TRBV7-2 and TRBJ2-1, with D tentatively TRBD1 (6 bases). In germline, CDR1 is SGHTA, CDR2 FQGNSA. Trimming took 4 bases from V and 5 from J, leaving 12 bases between them. CDR3 size: 14 residues. The CDR3, as DNA: TGTGCCAGCAGCTGGGGGCAGCTGAACAATGAGCAGTTCTTC. Residues: CASSWGQLNNEQFF.

This clonotype occurred many times. The V gene is TRBV30, the J gene TRBJ2-2; tentatively, D is TRBD2 (5 bases). V was trimmed by 6 bases and J by 7 bases, leaving 9 bases between them. There are 11 residues in the CDR3. Germline CDR1 reads GTSNPN; CDR2 reads SVGIG (reference sequence). CDR3 region: CACWAGGELFF. The CDR3 coding sequence is TGTGCCTGTTGGGCGGGCGGGGAGCTGTTTTTT.

This clonotype showed up many times. The J gene is TRBJ2-7, the V gene TRBV20-1, with 9 bases matching TRBD2. Germline V lookup: CDR1 DFQATT, CDR2 SNEGSKA (reference sequence). There are 13 residues in the CDR3. V lost 6 bases to trimming and J lost 4 bases; unmatched junction nucleotides: 7. The CDR3 region has the DNA TGCAGTGCGGGATCTAGCGGGAATTACGAGCAGTACTTC. It yields the protein CSAGSSGNYEQYF.

This clonotype has ten or more counts. The J gene is TRBJ1-2, the V gene TRBV27, with 8 bases matching TRBD1. The V segment lost 5 bases and the J segment 8 bases; nucleotides outside the gene matches: 13. Germline-derived CDR1 and CDR2 are MNHEY and SMNVEV (reference sequence). The CDR3 has 15 amino acids. CDR3 residues: CASSPLQGGAEGYTF. The CDR3 region has the DNA TGTGCCAGCAGTCCCTTACAGGGGGGTGCGGAGGGCTACACCTTC.